This TCR beta chain was recovered during a study of blood T cell repertoires in COVID-19. The overall study: The United States, Italy and Spain provided the acute and convalescent COVID-19 samples.

In the source study's methods: The assay estimated nucleated cells by amplifying reference gene primers. Profiling relied on immunoSEQ multiplex PCR, and the TCRdb table lists in-frame clones only, not all of them. V, J and clone size were drawn from that table, and D and trimming were deduced from the DNA. The sample records some 40,000 clones, 88% being singletons. Trimming shortened V by 1 base and J by 2 bases, and 11 bases separated the two germline ends. CDR1 is LGHDT and CDR2 is YNNKEL in the germline V gene (reference sequence). CDR3 length: 15 residues. This rearrangement joins TRBV3-1 (or the pseudogene TRBV3-2) to TRBJ2-5, with no clear D. The sequenced material came from peripheral blood. This receptor was taken from a human donor in a cohort sampled during active COVID-19. The CDR3 protein is CASSQGISAQETQYF. The CDR3 nucleotides are TGTGCCAGCAGCCAAGGGATTTCAGCGCAAGAGACCCAGTACTTC.